One T cell receptor beta chain is described in this entry. No antigen is known for it. Base qualities are not provided; no much larger clone lies one nucleotide away. The CDR3 regions of human TCRbeta chains were analyzed by immunosequencing. In the paper's pipeline: TCRs in the repertoires were matched against a reference library of SARS-CoV-2-specific TCRs that had been generated with the MIRA antigen-specificity platform. Breadth was defined as the fraction of unique TCRs that were SARS-CoV-2-associated. Depth was defined as the fraction of total T cells that were SARS-CoV-2-associated. Each spike-specific TCR was assigned to its reactive spike region and to a CD4 or CD8 class using the MIRA data. Log10-transformed breadth and depth values were compared by one-way ANOVA with Sidak's multiple comparisons tests. The source is immuneACCESS, and TCRdb retained only in-frame sequences with V and J called. Part of the clones is not carried over; for the studies checked, unresolved V genes explain less than half of this, and the remainder is unexplained. The DNA gave D and trimming, while V, J and clone size come from that table. The sample profile shows around 89,000 clones; 70% to 90% of them were found once. The biggest ten clones account for roughly 5% of the sample.

The sample's time point label is to be understood as: about 28 days (+/-7) after the second vaccine dose. AZD1222 recipients given second doses at about 4 weeks or at about 12 weeks were pooled, since spike-specific TCR depth and breadth were not found to differ between the two schedules. Samples from vaccinated people were obtained from the UK trials COV001 and COV002, which included a single-blind randomized controlled phase 2/3 trial of AZD1222 (ChAdOx1 nCoV-19) in healthy adults. Trial participant PBMC samples were collected at day 0 and day 28 after the second dose for TCRbeta chain sequencing. This entry belongs to a study of T cell responses to AZD1222 COVID-19 vaccine (dated by TCRdb to the early 2020s). Notes on the research overall: A total of 230 to 250 trial participants underwent TCR sequencing, of whom approximately 200 had received two doses of AZD1222 and 26 had received two doses of the MenACWY control vaccine. Trial participants were enrolled by age into 18-55, 56-69 and 70-plus year subgroups, with approximately 160, 26 and 62 TCR-sequenced participants respectively. General conclusions and limits of the study: Participants were mostly white British and included more females than males, and it was suggested by the authors that clonal diversity may have been underestimated. After two AZD1222 doses, both the breadth and the depth of spike-specific TCRs were significantly higher than at day 0 and than in MenACWY recipients. Epitopes outside the regions mutated in the B.1.351 and B.1.1.7 variants were reportedly recognized by nearly half of the unique spike-specific TCRs. Because no day 14 peak-response samples were available, repertoires were characterized only after the peak T cell response. Vaccine-associated CD4 TCRs spanned the whole spike protein, with dominant responses in regions 160-218 and 743-854. Conclusions about previously exposed vaccinees were limited because only six or seven AZD1222 recipients were SARS-CoV-2 seropositive at baseline. In the small 56-69-year group, the increase in depth fell short of significance, most likely because of low power.

Its CDR3 holds 13 amino acids, cysteine through phenylalanine. Only CDR3 DNA remains: 39 bases, in frame from the first base. Trimming removed 4 bases from V and 2 bases from J, leaving 6 bases between the germline ends. CDR1 is given as SGHDN and CDR2 as FVKESK, both from the germline V gene. Here the sequenced sample was peripheral blood, taken 28 days after the second AZD1222 dose. The rearranged chain carries TRBV14 and TRBJ1-5; no D segment can be confidently identified. This TCR was sampled from an adult who received the AZD1222 COVID-19 vaccine. The sequenced DNA is TGTGCCAGCAGCCCTCGGGGCAATCAGCCCCAGCATTTT. It specifies CASSPRGNQPQHF.